Here is one TCR beta chain with its context. Its antigen is not yet known. One base away there is no much larger clone; base qualities are not given. Read against the paper, the sample's treatment or condition label means: live attenuated yellow fever vaccine strain. A standard Ficoll-Paque protocol was used to isolate PBMCs from peripheral blood. Dynabeads CD4 and CD8 positive selection kits were used to isolate the CD4 and CD8 T-cell fractions. TriZol was used to extract RNA from bulk PBMCs, from CD4 and CD8 fractions, and from dextramer-positive and dextramer-negative fractions. The source of the sample is a study of T cells after yellow fever vaccination (dated by TCRdb to between 2017 and 2020). The study in broad terms: Libraries from fractions with low cell numbers were prepared with the SMART-Seq v4 Ultra Low Input RNA kit. To follow T-cell clones before and after primary and booster YFV17D yellow fever vaccination, bulk TCR alpha and beta repertoires were sequenced over time. The cohort comprised two healthy male donors, one aged 18 to 29 and one aged 30 to 40 years. Bulk PBMC replicates and cell subsets were isolated from blood drawn at multiple timepoints before and after both primary and secondary immunization. The research as a whole found: Most clones expanded after primary vaccination were re-detected after the booster (around 96% of CD4 and around 88% of CD8), suggesting broad memory maintenance. Only a couple of donors were included in the study, so the extent to which the findings can be generalized is limited. FACS-sorted repertoires could contain abundant contaminating clonotypes from the bulk population, so computational filtering was required. A small share of clonotypes occurred in both CD4 and CD8 compartments, likely arising from convergent recombination. Compared with the primary T-cell response, the secondary T-cell response was weaker but faster, peaking on day 5 rather than day 15.

Instrument on record: Illumina NovaSeq 6000. TCR cDNA was synthesized by 5'RACE template switching, which introduced a universal primer site and unique molecular identifiers. cDNA synthesis was primed from both the TCR alpha and TCR beta constant segments. Two PCR steps were used to amplify libraries, with sample barcodes and sequencing adapters being added in the second step. Libraries were sequenced on Illumina HiSeq 2500 (2x100 bp) or NovaSeq (2x150 bp). As for how the authors treated the data: Demultiplexing of reads and collapsing into UMI consensus sequences were performed with MIGEC, and V(D)J alignment was carried out with MiXCR. Using edgeR on replicate PBMC samples, clonotypes were called vaccine-responding if FDR was below 0.01 and the log2 fold change was above 5 up to day 15. Each bulk clonotype received a CD4 or CD8 identity based on whether the sequenced CD4 or CD8 repertoire contained that clonotype at higher abundance. Starting from the raw public reads, TCRdb applied fastp trimming at Q25, assembled clones with MiXCR and retained in-frame beta chains. Identical CDR3 protein sequences are pooled into one entry, listed with their most common genes and DNA. The V and J calls come from TCRdb's annotation, not from the publication. For this sample there are 150,000 to 200,000 distinct CDR3 sequences; about a tenth appear just once. The top ten clonotypes cover about 40% of the sample.

Including cysteine and valine, the CDR3 has 13 amino acids. Only the CDR3 DNA stays, 39 bases, in frame from base 1. V is reduced by 2 bases and J by 6 bases, leaving a spacing of 11 bases between them. The germline V gene sets CDR1 to SGHTA and CDR2 to FQGNSA. The clonotype was recovered from a man between 18 and 35 years old who received the YFV17D yellow fever vaccine. The chain employs TRBV7-2 and TRBJ2-7, with a tentative D gene TRBD2 over 5 matching bases. This material consisted of CD8+ T cells sorted from PBMCs, taken 45 days after the yellow fever booster vaccination. The CDR3 here reads CASSLSPGTEQYV. The DNA is as follows: TGTGCCAGCAGCTTATCGCCGGGAACCGAGCAGTACGTC.